The entry below describes one TCR beta chain. These data are taken from a study of blood T cell repertoires in COVID-19. Across the whole study: Whether acute or convalescent, the COVID-19 samples came from the United States, Italy and Spain.

Original handling: Amplification with reference gene primers provided the estimates of nucleated cell counts. TCRdb's table, derived via immunoSEQ multiplex PCR, lists solely in-frame clones and lacks some. D and trimming come from the DNA, and the V and J calls and clone size come from that table. The table lists under 140,000 clones, 87% of them singletons. The material sequenced was peripheral blood. The sequence was collected from a human donor in a cohort sampled during active COVID-19.

This chain's CDR3 is CASSLEGQGPYEQYF. In DNA form, the CDR3 reads TGTGCCAGCAGCTTAGAGGGACAGGGCCCCTACGAGCAGTACTTC. The gene calls are TRBV7-6 and TRBJ2-7, with 9 nucleotides matching TRBD1. This CDR3 has 15 residues. Germline lookup yields CDR1 SGHVS and CDR2 FNYEAQ. With V trimmed by 1 base and J by 2 bases, 3 bases remained unmatched.